This entry features one T cell receptor beta chain sequence. This entry belongs to a study of blood T cell repertoires in COVID-19. Study in general: PBMCs, B-cell-depleted T cells, or T cells were the source of the cDNA or gDNA that made up the material.

Libraries were prepared by immunoSEQ multiplex PCR; TCRdb keeps only in-frame clonotypes and omits some of them. The table includes some 70,000 clones, around 91% detected once. CDR3 size: 15 residues. V lost 0 bases and J 4 bases, leaving 8 bases between the germline ends. CDR1 SGHRS and CDR2 YFSETQ come from the germline V gene. The sample consisted of peripheral blood. The sequence was obtained from a man between 45 and 60 years old with COVID-19, enrolled during active disease. This chain uses TRBV5-1 with TRBJ2-6; D remains unclear. The CDR3 DNA reads TGCGCCAGCAGCTTGGGAACTTCAGGGGCCAACGTCCTGACTTTC. It translates to CASSLGTSGANVLTF.